This T cell receptor (beta chain) was captured in a study of cytomegalovirus exposure and HLA in healthy donors. Germline-derived CDR1 and CDR2 are MDHEN and SYDVKM. The CDR3 totals 14 residues. The V end was cut by 4 bases, the J end by 1 base, with 10 bases between. The PCR employed 60 Vbeta primers together with 13 Jbeta primers. The data were produced by immunoSEQ multiplex PCR, yet TCRdb's version contains in-frame clones alone and is incomplete. Here the sample spans 120,000 to 150,000 clones, around 75% being singletons. Likely unrecorded immune exposures existed in these nominally healthy donors.

Source material: PBMCs. This rearrangement joins TRBV28 to TRBJ1-1; D not resolved. This receptor was obtained from a female donor in good health and CMV-seronegative. The CDR3 sequence is CASSSQSSNTEAFF. The CDR3 coding sequence is TGTGCCAGCAGTTCACAGTCGTCGAACACTGAAGCTTTCTTT.